This T cell receptor beta chain was recovered during a study of cytomegalovirus exposure and HLA in healthy donors. Study as a whole: An earlier analysis identified more than 95 million unique TCR beta sequences in 170 million or so T cells.

Turning to this clone: No antigen is known for it.

The PCR was carried out with 60 Vbeta primers and 13 Jbeta primers. Some clones are missing from TCRdb's copy, which holds only in-frame ones; the method was immunoSEQ multiplex PCR. This sample carries approximately 120,000 clones, more than 80% of them seen once, and the ten largest clones take 6% to 8%. When sampled, the donors appeared nominally healthy, though they likely had unrecorded immune exposures. The CDR3 has 15 residues. Germline CDR1 reads SGDLS; CDR2 reads YYNGEE. Trimming left V 0 bases short and J 5 bases short, with 12 bases between. Findings and limits, study-wide: Cytomegalovirus association was listed for about 150 TCR beta chains.

This sequence originates from a woman in her twenties or thirties in good health and CMV-seropositive. The sample was PBMCs. The rearrangement links TRBV9 to TRBJ1-3; perhaps TRBD1 as D (5 bases). CDR3 DNA sequence: TGTGCCAGCAGCGTAGACTACGGGGGAAGAAACACCATATATTTT. As protein: CASSVDYGGRNTIYF.